This T cell receptor beta chain was found in a study of regulatory T cells in long-lasting Graves disease. Time point meaning: persistent/refractory GD, antithyroid drugs over 5 years with positive TRAb. Scientists built the TCR library using RNA that was extracted from PBMCs. This CDR3 is 14 amino acids long. V lost 5 bases to trimming and J lost 6 bases, with 14 bases between them. In germline, CDR1 is SGHTA, CDR2 FQGNSA. Arm-PCR of CDR3 regions and iRepertoire HTBI primers were the basis on which TCR beta libraries were built. TCRdb passed the multiplex PCR reads through MiXCR, listing each CDR3 protein once. The sample has about 400,000 distinct CDR3 sequences, 20% to 25% seen once.

Sequenced here: peripheral blood mononuclear cells (PBMCs), sampled when the disease was refractory, from a patient treated with antithyroid drugs. The sequence was obtained from a female donor with Graves disease. This rearrangement joins TRBV7-2 to TRBJ2-4, with D perhaps TRBD1 (6 bases). CDR3 in amino acids: CASSPQGTGNIQYF. In DNA form, the CDR3 reads TGTGCCAGCAGCCCTCAGGGGACCGGAAACATTCAGTACTTC. Full variable domain (outside the CDR3, taken from reference TRBV7-2 and TRBJ2-4): GAGVSQSPSNKVTEKGKDVELRCDPISGHTALYWYRQSLGQGLEFLIYFQGNSAPDKSGLPSDRFSAERTGGSVSTLTIQRTQQEDSAVYLCASSPQGTGNIQYFGAGTRLSVL.